This T cell receptor beta chain was sequenced in a study of cytomegalovirus exposure and HLA in healthy donors. Study results and limitations: The likely origin of a cluster of highly shared sequence variants was a sequencing artifact. Association of approximately 18,000 TCR beta sequences with HLA alleles was found at 0.05 false discovery rate in a later analysis.

V gave up 5 bases and J gave up 7 bases; unmatched junction bases: 10. The CDR3 is 16 amino acids. Germline V CDR1 and CDR2: SGHRS, YFSETQ. Regarding this clone: Its antigen is not identified.

60 Vbeta and 13 Jbeta primers were used in PCR. Libraries were prepared by immunoSEQ multiplex PCR; TCRdb keeps only in-frame clonotypes and omits some of them. The sample lists under 150,000 clones, around 78% occurring once. The clonotype comes from a middle-aged woman in good health and CMV-seropositive. Sequencing was performed on PBMCs. The chain employs TRBV5-1 and TRBJ2-5; 14 bases map to TRBD2. The CDR3 region is CASRGTSGSLGATQYF. In DNA form, the CDR3 reads TGCGCCAGCAGAGGGACTAGCGGGAGTTTGGGAGCGACCCAGTACTTC. Looking up the rest from reference TRBV5-1 and TRBJ2-5 gives the full variable domain: KAGVTQTPRYLIKTRGQQVTLSCSPISGHRSVSWYQQTPGQGLQFLFEYFSETQRNKGNFPGRFSGRQFSNSRSEMNVSTLELGDSALYLCASRGTSGSLGATQYFGPGTRLLVL.